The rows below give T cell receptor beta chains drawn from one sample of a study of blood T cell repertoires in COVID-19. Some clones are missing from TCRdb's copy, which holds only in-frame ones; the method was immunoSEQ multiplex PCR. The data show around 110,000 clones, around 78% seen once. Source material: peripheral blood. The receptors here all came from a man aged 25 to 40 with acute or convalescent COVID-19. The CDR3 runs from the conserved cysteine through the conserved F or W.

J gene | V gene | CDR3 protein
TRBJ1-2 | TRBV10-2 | CASSEGDYGYTF
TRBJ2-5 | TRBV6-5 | CASSYSIRQGQETQYF
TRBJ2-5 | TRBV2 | CASSVGLAGDRETQYF
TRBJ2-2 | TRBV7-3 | CASSVGQGATGELFF
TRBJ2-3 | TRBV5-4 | CASSPPGQVTDTQYF
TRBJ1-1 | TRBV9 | CASSQGGTEAFF
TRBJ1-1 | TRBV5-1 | CASRAGTGATEAFF
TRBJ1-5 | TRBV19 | CASSRQVGNQPQHF
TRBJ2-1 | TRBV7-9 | CASSLGVRDNEQFF
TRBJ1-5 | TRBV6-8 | CASSYTGVFSGKRISNQPQHF
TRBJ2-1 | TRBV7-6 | CASSLLGGNYNEQFF
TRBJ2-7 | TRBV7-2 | CASRLLAGVIYEQYF
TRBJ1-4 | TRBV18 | CASSPQGSANEKLFF
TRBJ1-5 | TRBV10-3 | CATADAGTGDQPQHF
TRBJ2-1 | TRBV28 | CASESSGEGLINEQFF
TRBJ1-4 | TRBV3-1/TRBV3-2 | CASSQELRGRGATNEKLFF
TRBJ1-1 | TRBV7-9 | CASSWTGTEAFF
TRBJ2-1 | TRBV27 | CASSLSRLAGVNNEQFF
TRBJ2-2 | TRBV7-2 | CASSPGQGAIRGVTGELFF
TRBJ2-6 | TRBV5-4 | CASSLDSSSGANVLTF
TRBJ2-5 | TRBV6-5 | CASRGDRGPGTQYF
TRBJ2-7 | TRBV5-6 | CASSDGTYYEQYF
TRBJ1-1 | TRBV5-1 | CASSLEGGKITEAFF
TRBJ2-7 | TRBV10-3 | CATDDRNPSYEQYF
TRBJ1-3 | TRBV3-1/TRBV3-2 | CASSHLRARSGNTIYF
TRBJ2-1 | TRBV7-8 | CASSNLAGPYNEQFF
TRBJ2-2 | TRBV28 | CASSEAGGGTGELFF
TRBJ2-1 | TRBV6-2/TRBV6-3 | CASSYGTNEQFF
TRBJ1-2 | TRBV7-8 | CASSLTSRTNYGYTF
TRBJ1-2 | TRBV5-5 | CASSLGDRGRAWGYTF
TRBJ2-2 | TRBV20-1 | CSASSVGGELFF
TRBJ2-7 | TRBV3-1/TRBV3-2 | CASSHAGVEQYF
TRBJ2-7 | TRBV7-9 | CASSLSYEQYF
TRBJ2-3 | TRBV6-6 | CASSRGTGLSTQYF
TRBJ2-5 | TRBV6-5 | CASSYVSGQETQYF
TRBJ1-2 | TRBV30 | CAWSVGGINNGYTF
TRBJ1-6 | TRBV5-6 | CASSSDLLDRDYNSPLHF
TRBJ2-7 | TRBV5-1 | CASSTVNRDRSLGQYF
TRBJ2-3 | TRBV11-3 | CASSTMGTSGGADTQYF
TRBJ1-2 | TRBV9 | CASSSPARYGYTF
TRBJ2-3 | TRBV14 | CASSPPSGRAGADTQYF
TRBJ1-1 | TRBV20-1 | CSASSGHEAFF
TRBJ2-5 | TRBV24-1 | CATRGGARETQYF
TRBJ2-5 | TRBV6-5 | CASSWTRRETQYF
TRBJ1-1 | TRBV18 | CASSQRDTEAFF
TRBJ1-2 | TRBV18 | CASSPRGQGAGGYTF
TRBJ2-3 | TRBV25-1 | CASSAISIPDTQYF